Listed below are T cell receptor beta chains from one sample, sequenced in a study of blood T cell repertoires in COVID-19. TCRdb keeps only in-frame clones here, not all; method: immunoSEQ multiplex PCR. Counted here are approximately 300,000 clones, over 75% occurring once; the ten biggest clones make up around 1%. The sequencing input was peripheral blood. Receptors originate from a human donor with COVID-19, enrolled during active disease. The donor label of this sample is uncertain. The CDR3 runs from the conserved cysteine through the conserved F or W. Each record gives: J gene, V gene, clone size, D gene, CDR3 protein, CDR3 DNA. The D gene is left open where the match is weak. Size is stated for part of the rows, as once, few or many counts, or as a class when the clone is expanded.

J: TRBJ2-7
V: TRBV6-2/TRBV6-3
size: few
D: -
CDR3: CASSYEVGLYEQYF
DNA: TGTGCCAGCAGTTACGAGGTGGGGCTCTACGAGCAGTACTTC

J: TRBJ1-2
V: TRBV2
size: once
D: TRBD1
CDR3: CASRATGGAYGYTF
DNA: TGTGCCAGCAGGGCTACAGGGGGCGCCTATGGCTACACCTTC

J: TRBJ2-6
V: TRBV7-9
size: -
D: TRBD1
CDR3: CASSRRGSGANVLTF
DNA: TGTGCCAGCAGCCGCAGGGGGTCTGGGGCCAACGTCCTGACTTTC

J: TRBJ1-1
V: TRBV11-3
size: -
D: TRBD1
CDR3: CASSLNLGQGNTEAFF
DNA: TGTGCCAGCAGCTTAAACCTCGGACAGGGGAACACTGAAGCTTTCTTT

J: TRBJ2-2
V: TRBV3-1/TRBV3-2
size: -
D: TRBD2
CDR3: CASSQLAGPANTGELFF
DNA: TGTGCCAGCAGCCAACTAGCGGGACCCGCGAACACCGGGGAGCTGTTTTTT

J: TRBJ2-1
V: TRBV7-9
size: -
D: -
CDR3: CASSLRSVQRRSYNEQFF
DNA: TGTGCCAGCAGCTTACGGTCAGTCCAGCGGCGCTCCTACAATGAGCAGTTCTTC

J: TRBJ2-7
V: TRBV4-2
size: -
D: -
CDR3: CASSLGEASSSYEQYF
DNA: TGTGCCAGCAGCCTAGGAGAGGCTAGCTCTTCCTACGAGCAGTACTTC

J: TRBJ1-2
V: TRBV6-5
size: -
D: TRBD1
CDR3: CASKTGGFGYTF
DNA: TGTGCCAGCAAGACAGGGGGCTTTGGCTACACCTTC

J: TRBJ1-1
V: TRBV9
size: -
D: -
CDR3: CASSGPVNTEAFF
DNA: TGTGCCAGCAGCGGGCCCGTGAACACTGAAGCTTTCTTT

J: TRBJ1-4
V: TRBV7-2
size: -
D: TRBD1
CDR3: CASSISTGNEKLFF
DNA: TGTGCCAGCAGCATATCGACAGGGAATGAAAAACTGTTTTTT

J: TRBJ1-4
V: TRBV5-8
size: -
D: -
CDR3: CASSLVQGEKLFF
DNA: TGTGCCAGCAGCTTGGTTCAGGGTGAAAAACTGTTTTTT

J: TRBJ1-1
V: TRBV30
size: many
D: TRBD1
CDR3: CAWSVSGGTEAFF
DNA: TGTGCCTGGAGTGTATCAGGGGGCACTGAAGCTTTCTTT

J: TRBJ2-5
V: TRBV13
size: once
D: -
CDR3: CASSLQLTSLGETQYF
DNA: TGTGCCAGCAGCTTACAATTAACTAGCTTGGGAGAGACCCAGTACTTC

J: TRBJ2-5
V: TRBV19
size: -
D: -
CDR3: CASTEVLGETQYF
DNA: TGTGCCAGTACGGAGGTCCTGGGGGAGACCCAGTACTTC

J: TRBJ2-1
V: TRBV5-4
size: -
D: TRBD1
CDR3: CASSLGTAYNEQFF
DNA: TGTGCCAGCAGCTTAGGGACAGCTTACAATGAGCAGTTCTTC

J: TRBJ1-3
V: TRBV6-6
size: -
D: TRBD1
CDR3: CASNRGTGGNTIYF
DNA: TGTGCCAGCAATCGGGGGACAGGGGGAAACACCATATATTTT

J: TRBJ1-1
V: TRBV6-5
size: -
D: -
CDR3: CASSSPGLGNTEAFF
DNA: TGTGCCAGCAGTTCCCCAGGGCTGGGGAACACTGAAGCTTTCTTT

J: TRBJ1-5
V: TRBV5-5
size: -
D: -
CDR3: CASSLAVNNQPQHF
DNA: TGTGCCAGCAGCTTGGCGGTGAACAATCAGCCCCAGCATTTT

J: TRBJ2-1
V: TRBV18
size: -
D: -
CDR3: CASSPLVGEQFF
DNA: TGTGCCAGCTCCCCATTGGTTGGCGAGCAGTTCTTC

J: TRBJ1-1
V: TRBV9
size: -
D: -
CDR3: CASSGGGTGTAMNTEAFF
DNA: TGTGCCAGCAGCGGCGGGGGCACAGGAACAGCGATGAACACTGAAGCTTTCTTT

J: TRBJ2-3
V: TRBV21-1
size: once
D: -
CDR3: CASSKGGRRLAGTSGPTDTQYF
DNA: TGTGCCAGCAGCAAAGGGGGCCGACGGCTAGCGGGGACTTCGGGGCCCACAGATACGCAGTATTTT

J: TRBJ2-7
V: TRBV15
size: -
D: -
CDR3: CATSRDVGWETDEQYF
DNA: TGTGCCACCAGCAGAGATGTCGGTTGGGAGACTGACGAGCAGTACTTC

J: TRBJ2-3
V: TRBV7-9
size: -
D: TRBD2
CDR3: CASSPGLAGEDTQYF
DNA: TGTGCCAGCAGCCCTGGACTAGCGGGAGAAGATACGCAGTATTTT

J: TRBJ1-2
V: TRBV3-1/TRBV3-2
size: -
D: -
CDR3: CASSPGGGTNYGYTF
DNA: TGTGCCAGCAGCCCTGGGGGCGGCACTAACTATGGCTACACCTTC

J: TRBJ1-3
V: TRBV9
size: -
D: -
CDR3: CASSVETDSGNTIYF
DNA: TGTGCCAGCAGCGTAGAAACTGACTCTGGAAACACCATATATTTT

J: TRBJ2-1
V: TRBV19
size: -
D: TRBD2
CDR3: CASSARGRASSNEQFF
DNA: TGTGCCAGTAGTGCCCGCGGGAGGGCGAGCTCTAATGAGCAGTTCTTC

J: TRBJ1-5
V: TRBV30
size: -
D: -
CDR3: CAWRSDGSSQHF
DNA: TGTGCCTGGAGAAGCGACGGCTCGTCCCAGCATTTT

J: TRBJ1-2
V: TRBV6-5
size: once
D: TRBD1
CDR3: CASSYLRTGASGYTF
DNA: TGTGCCAGCAGTTACCTCCGGACAGGGGCTAGTGGCTACACCTTC

J: TRBJ2-3
V: TRBV27
size: -
D: -
CDR3: CASSIGTKQYF
DNA: TGTGCCAGCAGCATAGGGACAAAGCAGTATTTT

J: TRBJ1-5
V: TRBV2
size: -
D: TRBD1
CDR3: CASSGDRRSPSTAHQPQHF
DNA: TGTGCCAGCAGTGGGGACAGAAGGTCCCCGTCTACCGCTCATCAGCCCCAGCATTTT

J: TRBJ2-7
V: TRBV7-2
size: -
D: -
CDR3: CASSLAHGGLINEQYF
DNA: TGTGCCAGCAGCTTAGCCCACGGGGGTCTTATTAACGAGCAGTACTTC

J: TRBJ1-5
V: TRBV12-3/TRBV12-4
size: -
D: -
CDR3: CASSLAENQPQHF
DNA: TGTGCCAGCAGTTTGGCGGAGAATCAGCCCCAGCATTTT

J: TRBJ2-3
V: TRBV7-2
size: -
D: TRBD2
CDR3: CASSRPGRAPQYF
DNA: TGTGCCAGCAGCCGACCGGGGAGGGCCCCGCAGTATTTT

J: TRBJ1-2
V: TRBV7-6
size: -
D: TRBD1
CDR3: CASSLLDREGYTF
DNA: TGTGCCAGCAGCTTACTGGACAGGGAAGGCTACACCTTC

J: TRBJ2-1
V: TRBV27
size: -
D: TRBD2
CDR3: CASSFLGLAGGSSYNEQFF
DNA: TGTGCCAGCAGTTTTCTGGGACTAGCGGGAGGTAGCTCCTACAATGAGCAGTTCTTC

J: TRBJ2-1
V: TRBV11-3
size: -
D: -
CDR3: CASSDIYRAEGYNEQFF
DNA: TGTGCCAGCAGTGACATCTACAGGGCTGAGGGATACAATGAGCAGTTCTTC

J: TRBJ2-7
V: TRBV6-5
size: once
D: -
CDR3: CASSSPLREQYF
DNA: TGTGCCAGCAGTTCCCCCCTTCGGGAGCAGTACTTC